These T cell receptor beta chains were read from a single sample in a study of memory CD4+ T cells and cytomegalovirus serostatus. The assay was immunoSEQ multiplex PCR, and TCRdb's table has in-frame clones only and misses some. The sample has around 76,000 clones; roughly 78% are singletons. The sequenced sample was memory CD4+ T cells from blood. These TCRs come from an adult in good health and CMV-seropositive. The CDR3 runs from the conserved cysteine through the conserved F or W. D genes are given only for firm matches. Clone size is given for some rows only: seen once, a few or many times, or a class if the clone is expanded.

abundance,d_gene,v_gene,j_gene,CDR3aa,CDR3nt
NA,NA,TRBV18,TRBJ2-4,CASSPNGGNIQYF,TGTGCCAGCTCACCGAACGGAGGGAACATTCAGTACTTC
NA,NA,TRBV5-1,TRBJ2-7,CASSLADTYEQYF,TGCGCCAGCAGCTTGGCAGACACCTACGAGCAGTACTTC
few,TRBD1,TRBV30,TRBJ1-1,CAWSLGQMNTEAFF,TGTGCCTGGAGTTTGGGACAGATGAACACTGAAGCTTTCTTT
NA,NA,TRBV19,TRBJ1-2,CASNPQLRGYGYTF,TGTGCCAGTAACCCGCAGCTGCGTGGGTATGGCTACACCTTC
NA,NA,TRBV7-9,TRBJ2-1,CASGRGADYNEQFF,TGTGCCAGTGGACGGGGAGCGGACTACAATGAGCAGTTCTTC
many,TRBD2,TRBV6-5,TRBJ2-1,CASSTGGLGDEQFF,TGTGCCAGCTCTACGGGGGGTTTAGGCGATGAGCAGTTCTTC
NA,NA,TRBV5-6,TRBJ2-6,CASSRPGAGANVLTF,TGTGCCAGCAGCCGTCCAGGGGCTGGGGCCAACGTCCTGACTTTC
NA,NA,TRBV2,TRBJ1-1,CASSDPGEAFF,TGTGCCAGCAGTGACCCTGGCGAAGCTTTCTTT
NA,NA,TRBV6-6,TRBJ1-5,CASSYFGAGNQPQHF,TGTGCCAGCAGTTATTTTGGGGCAGGCAATCAGCCCCAGCATTTT
NA,NA,TRBV6-5,TRBJ1-1,CASTRGGHEAFF,TGTGCCAGCACCCGGGGAGGCCATGAAGCTTTCTTT
NA,TRBD2,TRBV11-3,TRBJ2-1,CASSGTSGRGVSYNEQFF,TGTGCCAGTTCCGGGACTAGCGGGAGGGGGGTCTCCTACAATGAGCAGTTCTTC
NA,NA,TRBV7-7,TRBJ2-1,CASSTGTGSYNEQFF,TGTGCCAGCAGCACCGGGACTGGCTCCTACAATGAGCAGTTCTTC
NA,NA,TRBV6-6,TRBJ2-5,CASSYEGNRETQYF,TGTGCCAGCAGTTACGAGGGAAATAGAGAGACCCAGTACTTC
NA,NA,TRBV19,TRBJ1-2,CASSIPGFVGIDGYTF,TGTGCCAGTAGTATACCCGGGTTCGTAGGGATAGATGGCTACACCTTC
NA,NA,TRBV2,TRBJ1-1,CASNRQLDTEAFF,TGTGCCAGCAACCGACAGCTCGACACTGAAGCTTTCTTT
NA,NA,TRBV2,TRBJ1-5,CASKGTDYSNQPQHF,TGTGCCAGCAAAGGGACGGACTATAGCAATCAGCCCCAGCATTTT
few,NA,TRBV7-5,TRBJ1-1,CARSFRRHMNTEAFF,TGTGCCAGAAGCTTTCGAAGGCACATGAACACTGAAGCTTTCTTT
NA,NA,TRBV5-6,TRBJ1-2,CASSGAVSFNYGYTF,TGTGCCAGCAGCGGGGCCGTTTCCTTCAACTATGGCTACACCTTC
NA,NA,TRBV7-9,TRBJ1-5,CASSRGRFRESNQPQHF,TGTGCCAGCAGCCGCGGGAGGTTTCGAGAAAGCAATCAGCCCCAGCATTTT
NA,NA,TRBV7-8,TRBJ2-6,CASSPFADVSGANVLTF,TGTGCCAGCAGCCCTTTTGCAGATGTCAGTGGGGCCAACGTCCTGACTTTC
NA,NA,TRBV2,TRBJ1-2,CASSLGVYGYTF,TGTGCCAGCAGCCTGGGGGTTTATGGCTACACCTTC
NA,TRBD2,TRBV5-6,TRBJ2-3,CASSSELAEITDTQYF,TGTGCCAGCAGCTCCGAACTAGCGGAAATCACAGATACGCAGTATTTT
NA,TRBD2,TRBV7-9,TRBJ2-1,CASSRIAGGKSEQFF,TGTGCCAGCAGTAGGATAGCGGGAGGGAAGAGTGAGCAGTTCTTC
NA,NA,TRBV6-1,TRBJ2-1,CASSEVTAVF,TGTGCCAGCAGCGAGGTCACAGCTGTCTTC
NA,NA,TRBV5-1,TRBJ1-5,CASSRGPSGSNQPQHF,TGCGCCAGCAGCCGAGGACCTAGCGGGAGCAATCAGCCCCAGCATTTT
once,NA,TRBV28,TRBJ1-5,CASSYPAKGIPQHF,TGTGCCAGCAGTTATCCGGCGAAAGGCATCCCCCAGCATTTT
NA,NA,TRBV5-1,TRBJ2-5,CASSIDGDQETQYF,TGCGCCAGCAGCATTGACGGAGACCAAGAGACCCAGTACTTC
NA,NA,TRBV28,TRBJ1-2,CASSFEIGYTF,TGTGCCAGCAGTTTTGAGATTGGCTACACCTTC
once,NA,TRBV10-2,TRBJ2-7,CASRTSGQDQYF,TGCGCCAGCCGAACTTCAGGGCAGGACCAGTACTTC
NA,TRBD1,TRBV29-1,TRBJ1-1,CSVPGTGDTEAFF,TGCAGCGTCCCGGGGACAGGGGACACTGAAGCTTTCTTT
NA,NA,TRBV5-6,TRBJ1-1,CASSESGPGFTEAFF,TGTGCCAGCAGCGAATCAGGGCCTGGTTTCACTGAAGCTTTCTTT
NA,NA,TRBV5-1,TRBJ1-1,CASSRRDGYWRNTEAFF,TGCGCCAGCTCTAGGAGAGACGGTTATTGGAGGAACACTGAAGCTTTCTTT
few,NA,TRBV6-5,TRBJ1-2,CASHLRSNYGYTF,TGTGCCAGCCACCTCAGATCTAACTATGGCTACACCTTC
NA,NA,TRBV7-2,TRBJ2-3,CASSLAQGSNTDTQYF,TGTGCCAGCAGCTTAGCACAAGGGAGCAACACAGATACGCAGTATTTT
NA,NA,TRBV7-9,TRBJ2-1,CASSLVAREQFF,TGTGCCAGCAGCTTAGTAGCGCGCGAGCAGTTCTTC
once,TRBD1,TRBV5-1,TRBJ2-6,CASSVTPPGQGSGANVLTF,TGCGCCAGCAGCGTGACTCCGCCGGGACAGGGCTCTGGGGCCAACGTCCTGACTTTC
NA,TRBD1,TRBV19,TRBJ1-4,CASSIGGTGGREKLFF,TGTGCCAGTAGTATTGGTGGGACAGGGGGTCGCGAAAAACTGTTTTTT
NA,NA,TRBV7-9,TRBJ1-1,CASSYKPELEAFF,TGTGCCAGCAGCTATAAACCGGAGCTTGAAGCTTTCTTT
NA,NA,TRBV27,TRBJ2-1,CASSRAIGASVLNEQFF,TGTGCCAGCAGTCGCGCGATTGGTGCCAGCGTCCTCAATGAGCAGTTCTTC